This TCR beta chain was recorded in a study of cytomegalovirus exposure and HLA in healthy donors. Findings and caveats of the study: In a later analysis, an Asian-associated ancestry cluster reportedly showed fewer N-insertions than the approximately 660-donor mean. Reportedly, diagnosis of cytomegalovirus status by the classifier showed high specificity and sensitivity.

In this sample, this clone turned up a few times. Its specificity is not known. The PCR had 60 Vbeta and 13 Jbeta primers. Repertoires were generated with immunoSEQ multiplex PCR, while TCRdb's copy carries only in-frame clones and drops some. The repertoire includes fewer than 250,000 clones, about 82% of them detected once, and 2.9% sits in the top ten. Germline loops: CDR1 MNHNS, CDR2 SASEGT. CDR3 length: 13 amino acids. V was cut by 7 bases and J by 3 bases, with 11 bases left in between. The sequenced material came from PBMCs. The chain joins TRBV6-1 to TRBJ2-3, with TRBD2 as a possible D gene (5 bases). This receptor was obtained from a man aged 25-40 years in good health and CMV-seronegative. This chain's CDR3 is CASTRSGTDTQYF. DNA of the CDR3: TGTGCCAGCACCAGGTCGGGGACAGATACGCAGTATTTT.